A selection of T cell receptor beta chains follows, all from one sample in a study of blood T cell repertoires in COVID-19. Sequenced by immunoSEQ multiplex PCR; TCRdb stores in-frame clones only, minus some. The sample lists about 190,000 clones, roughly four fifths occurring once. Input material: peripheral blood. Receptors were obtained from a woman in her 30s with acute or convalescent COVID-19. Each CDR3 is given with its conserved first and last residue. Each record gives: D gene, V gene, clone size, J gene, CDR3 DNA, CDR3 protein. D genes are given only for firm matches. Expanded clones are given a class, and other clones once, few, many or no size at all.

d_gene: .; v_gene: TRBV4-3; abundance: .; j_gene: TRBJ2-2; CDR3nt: TGCGCCAGCAGCCAAGATCCCTTCGAGAGCGGGGAGCTGTTTTTT; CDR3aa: CASSQDPFESGELFF
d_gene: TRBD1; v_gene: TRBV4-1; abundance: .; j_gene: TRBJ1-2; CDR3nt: TGCGCCAGCAGCCAAGAATCGGGCCAGGGGGTGAACTATGGCTACACCTTC; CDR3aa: CASSQESGQGVNYGYTF
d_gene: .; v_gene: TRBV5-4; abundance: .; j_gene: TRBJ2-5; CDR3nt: TGTGCCAGCAGCTTGGACAGGGAGACCCAGTACTTC; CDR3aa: CASSLDRETQYF
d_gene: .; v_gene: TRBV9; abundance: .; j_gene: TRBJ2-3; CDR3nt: TGTGCCAGCAGCGTAGACGGTAGCACAGATACGCAGTATTTT; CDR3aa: CASSVDGSTDTQYF
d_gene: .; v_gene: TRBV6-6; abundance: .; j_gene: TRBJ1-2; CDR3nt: TGTGCCAGCACCGATTCAAGGGGAGGCTACACCTTC; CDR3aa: CASTDSRGGYTF
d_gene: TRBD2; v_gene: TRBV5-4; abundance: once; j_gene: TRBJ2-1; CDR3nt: TGTGCCAGCAGCCCAACGGGAGGGCCAATAGACAATGAGCAGTTCTTC; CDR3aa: CASSPTGGPIDNEQFF
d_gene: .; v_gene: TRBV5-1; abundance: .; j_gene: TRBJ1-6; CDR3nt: TGCGCCAGCAGCTTGAATCAACCGGGTCTCCTCCACTTT; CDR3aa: CASSLNQPGLLHF
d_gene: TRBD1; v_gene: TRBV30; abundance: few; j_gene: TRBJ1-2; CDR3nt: TGTGCCTGGAGGGGGACAGGGGGGTATGGCTACACCTTC; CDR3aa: CAWRGTGGYGYTF
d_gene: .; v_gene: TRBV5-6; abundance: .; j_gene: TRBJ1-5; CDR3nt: TGTGCCAGCAGCTTGATCCGAGGGCAGGGCAATCAGCCCCAGCATTTT; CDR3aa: CASSLIRGQGNQPQHF
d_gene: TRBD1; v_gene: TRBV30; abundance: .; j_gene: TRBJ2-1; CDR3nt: TGTGCCTGGAGTGGGGACAGGGGGTTTTACAATGAGCAGTTCTTC; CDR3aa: CAWSGDRGFYNEQFF
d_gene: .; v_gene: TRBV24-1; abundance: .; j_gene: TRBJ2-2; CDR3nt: TGTGCCACCAGTGATTTGGCTAGTGCGAACACCGGGGAGCTGTTTTTT; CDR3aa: CATSDLASANTGELFF
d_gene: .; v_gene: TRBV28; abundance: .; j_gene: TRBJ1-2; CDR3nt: TGTGCCAGCAGTCACTTCAATGGCTACACCTTC; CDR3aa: CASSHFNGYTF
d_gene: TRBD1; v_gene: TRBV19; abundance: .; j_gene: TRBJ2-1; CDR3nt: TGTGCCAGTAGTGACCCGGGACAGGGGGCGCTCAAGCAGTTCTTC; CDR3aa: CASSDPGQGALKQFF
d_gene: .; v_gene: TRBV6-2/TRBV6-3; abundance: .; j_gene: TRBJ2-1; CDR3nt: TGTGCCAGCAGTTCTAGGGGGAATGAGCAGTTCTTC; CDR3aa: CASSSRGNEQFF
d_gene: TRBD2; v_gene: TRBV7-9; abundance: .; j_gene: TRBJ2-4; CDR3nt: TGTGCCAGCAGCTTGGGGACGGGACTACAAAACATTCAGTACTTC; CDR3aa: CASSLGTGLQNIQYF
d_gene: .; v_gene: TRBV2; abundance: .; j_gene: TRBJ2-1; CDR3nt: TGTGCCAGCACCCGAAACCCTAGCCGCAATGAGCAGTTCTTC; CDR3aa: CASTRNPSRNEQFF
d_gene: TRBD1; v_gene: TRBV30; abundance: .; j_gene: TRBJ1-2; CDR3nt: TGTGCCTGGGGGGACAGGGGCTATGGCTACACCTTC; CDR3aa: CAWGDRGYGYTF
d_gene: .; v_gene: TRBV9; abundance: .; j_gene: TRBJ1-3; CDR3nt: TGTGCCAGCAGCGCCACTAACAGGTTCTCTGGAAACACCATATATTTT; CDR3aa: CASSATNRFSGNTIYF
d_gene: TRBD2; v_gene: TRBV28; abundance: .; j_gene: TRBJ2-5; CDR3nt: TGTGCCAGCAGGCCACGGCTAGGGAGGGCACCACAAGAGACCCAGTACTTC; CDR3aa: CASRPRLGRAPQETQYF
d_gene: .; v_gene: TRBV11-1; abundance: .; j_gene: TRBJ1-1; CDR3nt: TGTGCCAGCAGCCCAAAGAGGGTGAACACTGAAGCTTTCTTT; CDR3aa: CASSPKRVNTEAFF
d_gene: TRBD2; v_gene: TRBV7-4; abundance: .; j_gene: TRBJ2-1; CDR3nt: TGTGCCAGCAGCTTCCACAGCGGGGGGGCCTATAAGAATAATGAGCAGTTCTTC; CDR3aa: CASSFHSGGAYKNNEQFF
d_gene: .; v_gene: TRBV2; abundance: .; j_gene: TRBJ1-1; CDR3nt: TGTGCCACGCGGATAGGTGCGGAAGCTTTCTTT; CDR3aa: CATRIGAEAFF
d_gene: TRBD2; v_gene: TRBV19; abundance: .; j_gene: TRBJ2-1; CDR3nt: TGTGCCAGTAGTATCTCCCTAGCGGTCTACAATGAGCAGTTCTTC; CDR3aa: CASSISLAVYNEQFF
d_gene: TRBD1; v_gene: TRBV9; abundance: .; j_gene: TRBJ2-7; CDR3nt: TGTGCCAGCAGCCCATACACCGGGACAGCCTACGAGCAGTACTTC; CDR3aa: CASSPYTGTAYEQYF
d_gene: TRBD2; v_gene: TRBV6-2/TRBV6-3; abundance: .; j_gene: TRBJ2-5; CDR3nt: TGTGCCAGCAGCAAGCGTAGCGGGGGATTCCAAGAGACCCAGTACTTC; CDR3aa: CASSKRSGGFQETQYF
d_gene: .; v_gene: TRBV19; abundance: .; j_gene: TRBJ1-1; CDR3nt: TGTGCCAGTAGTACAACTCGGGGTACCATGAACACTGAAGCTTTCTTT; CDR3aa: CASSTTRGTMNTEAFF
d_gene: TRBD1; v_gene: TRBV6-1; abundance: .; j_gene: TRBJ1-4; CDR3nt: TGTGCCAGCAGTGAAGCCGGGACAGATAATGAAAAACTGTTTTTT; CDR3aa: CASSEAGTDNEKLFF
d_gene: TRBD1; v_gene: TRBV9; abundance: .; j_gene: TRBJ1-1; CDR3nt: TGTGCCAGCAGCTCACGGACAGGGGCGGGCACTGAAGCTTTCTTT; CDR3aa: CASSSRTGAGTEAFF
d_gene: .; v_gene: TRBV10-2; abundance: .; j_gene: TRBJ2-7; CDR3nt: TGCGCCAGCGTTAGCGGTATACACTACTACGAGCAGTACTTC; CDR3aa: CASVSGIHYYEQYF
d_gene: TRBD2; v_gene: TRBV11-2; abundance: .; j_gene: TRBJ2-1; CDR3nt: TGTGCCAGCAGCTTGTTAGCGGGGCGCTACAATGAGCAGTTCTTC; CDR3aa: CASSLLAGRYNEQFF
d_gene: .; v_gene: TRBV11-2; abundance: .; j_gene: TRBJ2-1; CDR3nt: TGTGCCAGCCGCCCGATAGGGGACAATGAGCAGTTCTTC; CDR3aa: CASRPIGDNEQFF
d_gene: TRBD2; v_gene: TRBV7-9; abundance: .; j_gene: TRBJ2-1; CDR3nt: TGTGCCAGCAGCATTAGCGGGAGGGCCTACAATGAGCAGTTCTTC; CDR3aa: CASSISGRAYNEQFF
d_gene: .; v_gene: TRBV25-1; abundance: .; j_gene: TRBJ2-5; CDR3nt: TGTGCCAGCAGTGCTCCAGGGATCTTGCGAGAGACCCAGTACTTC; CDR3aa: CASSAPGILRETQYF
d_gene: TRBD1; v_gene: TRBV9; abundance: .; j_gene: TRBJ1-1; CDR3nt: TGTGCCAGCAGCACCTGGGACAGCCCACGGGGGACTGAAGCTTTCTTT; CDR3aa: CASSTWDSPRGTEAFF
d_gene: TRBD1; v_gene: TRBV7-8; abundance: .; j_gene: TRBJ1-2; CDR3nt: TGTGCCAGCAGCCGGGGCAGGGGGGTTTATGGCTACACCTTC; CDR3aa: CASSRGRGVYGYTF
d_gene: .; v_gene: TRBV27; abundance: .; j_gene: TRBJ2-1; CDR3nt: TGTGCCAGCAGAGCGCAGGGCCTGCAGGGGAGTGAGCAGTTCTTC; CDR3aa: CASRAQGLQGSEQFF
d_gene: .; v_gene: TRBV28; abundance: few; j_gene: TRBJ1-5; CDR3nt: TGTGCCAGCAGTTTTACGGGAACGGAGCCCCAGCATTTT; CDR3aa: CASSFTGTEPQHF
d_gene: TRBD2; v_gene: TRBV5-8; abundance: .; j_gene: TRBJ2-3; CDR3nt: TGTGCCAGCAGCTTGGTGGCGGGAGCGATGGTCGGCACAGATACGCAGTATTTT; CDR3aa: CASSLVAGAMVGTDTQYF